This entry features one TCR beta chain sequence. This record comes from a study of technical replicates of blood from several donors. Libraries were prepared by immunoSEQ multiplex PCR; TCRdb keeps only in-frame clonotypes and omits some of them. The sample includes tens of thousands of clones, roughly 98% of them seen just once. This clonotype was obtained from a human donor in good health. Sequenced: T cells isolated from PBMCs.

CDR3 amino acids: CASSESRIQNTEAFF. The CDR3 DNA sequence: TGCGCCAGCAGTGAGTCGCGCATCCAAAACACTGAAGCTTTCTTT. This chain uses TRBV10-2 with TRBJ1-1; no firm D call. CDR3 length: 15 amino acids. Trimming took off 0 bases at V and 2 bases at J, with 10 bases between the two ends. Germline V lookup: CDR1 WSHSY, CDR2 SAAADI.